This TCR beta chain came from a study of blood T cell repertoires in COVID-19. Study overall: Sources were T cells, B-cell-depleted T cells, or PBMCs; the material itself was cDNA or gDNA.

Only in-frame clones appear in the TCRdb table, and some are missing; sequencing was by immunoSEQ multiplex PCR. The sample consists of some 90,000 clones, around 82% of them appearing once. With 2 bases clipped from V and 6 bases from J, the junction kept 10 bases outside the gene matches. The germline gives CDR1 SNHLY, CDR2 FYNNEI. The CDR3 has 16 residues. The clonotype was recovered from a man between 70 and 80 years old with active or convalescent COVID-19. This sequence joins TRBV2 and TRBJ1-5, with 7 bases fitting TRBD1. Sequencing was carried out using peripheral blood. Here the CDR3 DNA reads TGTGCCAGCAGTGAACGTACCCAGGGGGGTGGTCAGCCCCAGCATTTT. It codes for CASSERTQGGGQPQHF.